This is a list of T cell receptor beta chains from one sample in a study of Ad26.COV2.S vaccination and SARS-CoV-2 variants. Clones were sequenced by immunoSEQ multiplex PCR, and TCRdb holds only the in-frame ones, with some missing. Counted here are over 400,000 clones, about 90% occurring once; the ten biggest clones make up approximately 4.5%. The material was peripheral blood, obtained in a trial of Ad26.COV2.S vaccine versus placebo. These receptors were taken from a person aged 18 to 59 who received the Ad26.COV2.S COVID-19 vaccine or a placebo. Each CDR3 is given with its conserved first and last residue. The order of the fields is D gene, V gene, clone size, J gene, CDR3 DNA, CDR3 protein. The D gene is left open where the match is weak. Some rows mark clone size as missing; the rest say once, few, many or name a class of expanded clone.

>-|TRBV6-7|-|TRBJ2-7
TGTGCCAGCAGTCCTCCCCTGGGAGGTCCGTCCTACGAGCAGTACTTC
CASSPPLGGPSYEQYF
>-|TRBV28|-|TRBJ1-4
TGTGCCAGCAGGTCCCCCCTTGGGACCTCTAATGAAAAACTGTTTTTT
CASRSPLGTSNEKLFF
>-|TRBV30|-|TRBJ2-5
TGTGCCTGGAGCCCTACACCGGGGCTAGGAAAGACCCAGTACTTC
CAWSPTPGLGKTQYF
>TRBD2|TRBV9|-|TRBJ2-5
TGTGCCAGCAGCGCGCGGGTTGACAGCGGGAGGGCGGGAGAGACCCAGTACTTC
CASSARVDSGRAGETQYF
>TRBD1|TRBV5-4|-|TRBJ2-5
TGTGCCAGCAGCCTCGGGACAGGGGGAGTGGGTGAGACCCAGTACTTC
CASSLGTGGVGETQYF
>-|TRBV6-1|-|TRBJ2-1
TGTGCCAGCAGTGAGGTGGGTGAGCAGTTCTTC
CASSEVGEQFF
>-|TRBV5-1|-|TRBJ2-5
TGCGCCAGCAGCTTAATTAGCGGAGCCAACCAAGAGACCCAGTACTTC
CASSLISGANQETQYF
>-|TRBV27|-|TRBJ2-7
TGTGCCAGCAGTTTTATGGTGGGAAGCTCCTACGAGCAGTACTTC
CASSFMVGSSYEQYF
>TRBD2|TRBV13|-|TRBJ2-7
TGTGCCAGCAGCCGTTCGACTAGCGGACCCTACGAGCAGTACTTC
CASSRSTSGPYEQYF
>-|TRBV4-2|-|TRBJ2-1
TGTGCCAGCAGCCAAGATCGGAGGTATGAGCAGTTCTTC
CASSQDRRYEQFF
>TRBD1|TRBV24-1|once|TRBJ2-5
TGTGCCACCAGTGATCAGGGGGCGGTAGGGGAGACCCAGTACTTC
CATSDQGAVGETQYF
>-|TRBV7-6|-|TRBJ2-7
TGTGCCAGCAGCGGAGTGGTGGGCTACGAGCAGTACTTC
CASSGVVGYEQYF
>-|TRBV9|-|TRBJ2-2
TGTGCCAGCACCTCAGAAGATGGGGGGTACACCGGGGAGCTGTTTTTT
CASTSEDGGYTGELFF
>TRBD1|TRBV7-9|-|TRBJ1-2
TGTGCCAGCACCTCGGACAGGGGGCTCACTAACTATGGCTACACCTTC
CASTSDRGLTNYGYTF
>-|TRBV3-1/TRBV3-2|-|TRBJ2-5
TGTGCCAGCAGCCAAGGGCGTGGGAGCGCCCAAGAGACCCAGTACTTC
CASSQGRGSAQETQYF
>-|TRBV29-1|once|TRBJ2-2
TGCAGCGTTGGGTTGTCACAGAACACCGGGGAGCTGTTTTTT
CSVGLSQNTGELFF
>-|TRBV28|-|TRBJ1-5
TGTGCCAGCAGCCGGGGGAGAGAAAATCAGCCCCAGCATTTT
CASSRGRENQPQHF
>-|TRBV19|few|TRBJ2-6
TGTGCCAGTAGTTCGGGTACTGGGGCCAACGTCCTGACTTTC
CASSSGTGANVLTF
>TRBD2|TRBV19|-|TRBJ2-7
TGTGCCAGTAGTACCACGGGACTAGCGCACGAGCAGTACTTC
CASSTTGLAHEQYF
>-|TRBV4-1|-|TRBJ1-1
TGCGCCAGCAGACCTACACAGGGAAGCACTGAAGCTTTCTTT
CASRPTQGSTEAFF
>-|TRBV5-1|-|TRBJ2-5
TGCGCCAGCAGCCTCCGGACAGTTCAGTTAGAAGAGACCCAGTACTTC
CASSLRTVQLEETQYF
>TRBD1|TRBV6-2/TRBV6-3|-|TRBJ1-5
TGTGCCAGCAGTCGTCCCGGGACAGGGGTTAGCAATCAGCCCCAGCATTTT
CASSRPGTGVSNQPQHF
>-|TRBV7-2|-|TRBJ2-7
TGTGCCAGCAGCTCAACCGGGACTTCGGAGGCCTACGAGCAGTACTTC
CASSSTGTSEAYEQYF
>-|TRBV5-1|-|TRBJ2-3
TGCGCCAGCAGGTCACAGGCAACGAGCACAGATACGCAGTATTTT
CASRSQATSTDTQYF
>-|TRBV28|once|TRBJ1-2
TGTGCCAGCAGTTTGAAGTGGGGGATCTATGGCTACACCTTC
CASSLKWGIYGYTF
>-|TRBV5-5|-|TRBJ1-2
TGTGCCAGCAGCTTGGAGCCGGGCCCGCAGCAGGGCTACACCTTC
CASSLEPGPQQGYTF
>TRBD1|TRBV2|-|TRBJ2-7
TGTGCCAGCAGTAACCCAACCGGGACAGTCTCCTACGAGCAGTACTTC
CASSNPTGTVSYEQYF
>-|TRBV6-1|-|TRBJ2-7
TGTGCCAGCAGTGAAGCGCATTTCTGGGGGCTCGGCGAGCAGTACTTC
CASSEAHFWGLGEQYF
>TRBD2|TRBV29-1|-|TRBJ2-7
TGCAGCGTTGAAGGCGGACGAGCGGGAGGAACTGTCGAGCAGTACTTC
CSVEGGRAGGTVEQYF
>TRBD2|TRBV19|-|TRBJ2-1
TGTGCCAGTAGTGTCGGGACTAGCGGGTCCAATGAGCAGTTCTTC
CASSVGTSGSNEQFF
>-|TRBV7-9|-|TRBJ2-3
TGTGCCAGCAGCTTTGGAACAGATACGCAGTATTTT
CASSFGTDTQYF
>-|TRBV7-2|-|TRBJ1-1
TGTGCCAGCAGCTTAGGGGTCAGGATGAACACTGAAGCTTTCTTT
CASSLGVRMNTEAFF
>-|TRBV10-3|-|TRBJ1-4
TGTGCCATCAGTGAGACGATGGGTGCGGGGGAAAAACTGTTTTTT
CAISETMGAGEKLFF
>-|TRBV6-6|-|TRBJ2-1
TGTGCCAGCAGTAGCCCAGGGGAGGGGGCAGGTGAGCAGTTCTTC
CASSSPGEGAGEQFF
>TRBD2|TRBV27|-|TRBJ2-1
TGTGCCAGCAGTTCAGGACTAGCGGGAGGGCGGTGGGACAATGAGCAGTTCTTC
CASSSGLAGGRWDNEQFF
>-|TRBV9|-|TRBJ2-3
TGTGCCAGCAGCGTTAGCACAGATACGCAGTATTTT
CASSVSTDTQYF
>TRBD1|TRBV6-1|-|TRBJ2-7
TGTGCCAGCAGGACGGGGACAGGATCCTACGAGCAGTACTTC
CASRTGTGSYEQYF
>-|TRBV12-3/TRBV12-4|-|TRBJ1-4
TGTGCCAGCGGGTGGGAAAAACTGTTTTTT
CASGWEKLFF
>TRBD2|TRBV28|once|TRBJ2-1
TGTGCCAGCAGTTTAACCCCCCTAGCGGGAGTGGGCGATGAGCAGTTCTTC
CASSLTPLAGVGDEQFF
>-|TRBV27|once|TRBJ1-3
TGTGCCAGCAGCCTCGGACAGTGCCGTGAGTTTGGAAACACCATATATTTT
CASSLGQCREFGNTIYF
>-|TRBV6-5|-|TRBJ1-4
TGTGCCAGCAGTTACTCGAGTGCAACGGGCGATGAAAAACTGTTTTTT
CASSYSSATGDEKLFF
>-|TRBV7-3|-|TRBJ2-2
TGTGCCAGCAGCACGGGACTCTGGGCCGGGGAGCTGTTTTTT
CASSTGLWAGELFF
>TRBD1|TRBV18|-|TRBJ2-3
TGTGCCAGCTCTCGGGCGGGACAGGGGACAGATACGCAGTATTTT
CASSRAGQGTDTQYF
>TRBD2|TRBV10-3|-|TRBJ2-3
TGTGCCACCACCGCAACTAGCGTCGGTGGAGATACGCAGTATTTT
CATTATSVGGDTQYF
>-|TRBV28|-|TRBJ2-4
TGTGCCAGCAGCTCCAGTCAAAACATTCAGTACTTC
CASSSSQNIQYF
>-|TRBV7-8|once|TRBJ2-7
TGTGCCAGCAGACGAGCGAGGACCCTGTCCTACGAGCAGTACTTC
CASRRARTLSYEQYF
>TRBD1|TRBV6-6|-|TRBJ2-7
TGTGCCAGCAGTCGACAGGGAAAATGGGAGCAGTACTTC
CASSRQGKWEQYF
>-|TRBV7-3|-|TRBJ2-7
TGTGCCAGCAGCCAAAGAGGGGGACGGTGGAACTCCTACGAGCAGTACTTC
CASSQRGGRWNSYEQYF
>-|TRBV11-3|-|TRBJ2-2
TGTGCCAGCAGCTTTGGACTGGGATCGAACACCGGGGAGCTGTTTTTT
CASSFGLGSNTGELFF
>TRBD1|TRBV9|medium-sized|TRBJ2-7
TGTGCCAGCAGCGCCACCGGGACAGGGTTCTACGAGCAGTACTTC
CASSATGTGFYEQYF
>TRBD2|TRBV7-8|-|TRBJ2-7
TGTGCCAGCAGCTTAGCGACTAGCGGGAGAGGGCTGTACTTC
CASSLATSGRGLYF
>TRBD1|TRBV7-2|-|TRBJ1-1
TGTGCCAGCAGCCGTGACAGGGTGTTGAACACTGAAGCTTTCTTT
CASSRDRVLNTEAFF
>TRBD2|TRBV7-2|-|TRBJ2-7
TGTGCCAGCAGCGCCTCCACTAGCGGGCGGGGGGGCTACGAGCAGTACTTC
CASSASTSGRGGYEQYF
>-|TRBV7-9|-|TRBJ1-5
TGTGCCAGCAGCTCGAGGGTTTCCAATCAGCCCCAGCATTTT
CASSSRVSNQPQHF
>TRBD1|TRBV27|-|TRBJ2-2
TGTGCCAGCAGTTTATCGATTGCAGGGGGCCCAACCGGGGAGCTGTTTTTT
CASSLSIAGGPTGELFF
>-|TRBV29-1|few|TRBJ2-5
TGCAGCGTTGTCTTACAAGGCCGCCAAGAGACCCAGTACTTC
CSVVLQGRQETQYF
>-|TRBV5-1|-|TRBJ1-2
TGCGCCAGCAGCTTGGGCCGGGGACTGGGGGGCTACACCTTC
CASSLGRGLGGYTF